The rows below give T cell receptor beta chains drawn from one sample of a study of T cell responses to AZD1222 COVID-19 vaccine. Assay: immunoSEQ multiplex PCR; the TCRdb copy retains only in-frame clones and omits some. The table has some 120,000 clones, under 90% seen once; the top ten hold more than 6.5%. The specimen comprised peripheral blood, sampled on day 0 of AZD1222 vaccination. The receptors were gathered from an adult in good health. CDR3s include the opening cysteine and the closing phenylalanine or tryptophan. Each record gives: V gene, J gene, D gene, clone size, CDR3 protein, CDR3 DNA. A D gene is named only where the DNA matches it firmly. A clone size is listed for some rows: how often the clone was seen (once, few, many), or a class if it is expanded.

v_call: TRBV28; j_call: TRBJ1-1; d_call: NA; clone_size: NA; cdr3_aa: CASSLTYTEAFF; cdr3_nt: TGTGCCAGCAGTTTAACGTACACTGAAGCTTTCTTT
v_call: TRBV6-1; j_call: TRBJ1-2; d_call: NA; clone_size: NA; cdr3_aa: CASSETTLAQLGYTF; cdr3_nt: TGTGCCAGCAGTGAGACAACTCTAGCCCAGCTTGGCTACACCTTC
v_call: TRBV19; j_call: TRBJ1-5; d_call: NA; clone_size: NA; cdr3_aa: CASSRPDGGWENQPQHF; cdr3_nt: TGTGCCAGTAGTCGTCCCGACGGGGGGTGGGAGAATCAGCCCCAGCATTTT
v_call: TRBV6-1; j_call: TRBJ1-5; d_call: TRBD1; clone_size: once; cdr3_aa: CASSERGQGHQPQHF; cdr3_nt: TGTGCCAGCAGTGAAAGGGGACAGGGGCATCAGCCCCAGCATTTT
v_call: TRBV2; j_call: TRBJ2-7; d_call: TRBD1; clone_size: NA; cdr3_aa: CASSRDRTTYEQYF; cdr3_nt: TGTGCCAGCAGTCGGGACAGGACTACCTACGAGCAGTACTTC
v_call: TRBV18; j_call: TRBJ2-7; d_call: TRBD1; clone_size: few; cdr3_aa: CASSPPDRVYEQYF; cdr3_nt: TGTGCCAGCTCACCCCCGGACAGGGTTTACGAGCAGTACTTC
v_call: TRBV6-5; j_call: TRBJ2-2; d_call: NA; clone_size: once; cdr3_aa: CASTINPGELFF; cdr3_nt: TGTGCCAGCACTATAAACCCCGGGGAGCTGTTTTTT
v_call: TRBV4-2; j_call: TRBJ1-3; d_call: NA; clone_size: NA; cdr3_aa: CASSQEGARFSGNTIYF; cdr3_nt: TGTGCCAGCAGCCAAGAAGGAGCTCGGTTCTCTGGAAACACCATATATTTT
v_call: TRBV9; j_call: TRBJ2-7; d_call: NA; clone_size: NA; cdr3_aa: CASSVAGKYEQYF; cdr3_nt: TGTGCCAGCAGCGTAGCGGGCAAATACGAGCAGTACTTC
v_call: TRBV28; j_call: TRBJ1-1; d_call: NA; clone_size: NA; cdr3_aa: CASSPPGNTEAFF; cdr3_nt: TGTGCCAGCAGTCCCCCCGGTAACACTGAAGCTTTCTTT
v_call: TRBV12-3/TRBV12-4; j_call: TRBJ1-4; d_call: NA; clone_size: NA; cdr3_aa: CASTKGRAEKLFF; cdr3_nt: TGTGCCAGCACCAAGGGACGTGCGGAAAAACTGTTTTTT